Listed here are 29 T cell receptor beta chains from one sample, sequenced in a study of blood T cell repertoires in COVID-19. The data were produced by immunoSEQ multiplex PCR, yet TCRdb's version contains in-frame clones alone and is incomplete. The data contain approximately 210,000 clones, about 90% of them singletons. The sample comprised peripheral blood. The origin of the receptors is a man aged 35 to 55 with active or convalescent COVID-19.

The chain combines TRBV4-2 with TRBJ2-2; D is possibly TRBD1 (6 bases). In germline, CDR1 is LGHNA, CDR2 YNFKEQ. This CDR3 spans 14 amino acids. V lost 3 bases and J 6 bases, leaving 11 bases between the germline ends. CDR3 DNA sequence: TGTGCCAGCAGCCATGGATCAGGGGCCGGGGAGCTGTTTTTT. As protein: CASSHGSGAGELFF.

The chain has TRBV6-5 and TRBJ1-2; 7 nucleotides match TRBD1. V lost 4 bases and J lost 4; bases outside the gene matches: 9. The CDR3 loop spans 15 amino acids. In germline, CDR1 is MNHEY, CDR2 SVGAGI. The CDR3 coding sequence is TGTGCCAGCAGTTTCGACAGGGCCCAAGTCTATGGCTACACCTTC. Residues: CASSFDRAQVYGYTF.

The chain carries TRBV10-3 and TRBJ2-5; 10 nucleotides match TRBD2. From germline, CDR1 is ENHRY and CDR2 SYGVKD. The CDR3 has 13 residues. V shed 8 bases and J 5 bases; nucleotides not matched to a gene: 5. CDR3 DNA: TGTGCCATCGGGCCTAGCGGGAGTGAGACCCAGTACTTC. The encoded protein is CAIGPSGSETQYF.

The CDR3 sequence: CASSHRGQLKWGNEQFF. The CDR3, as DNA: TGTGCCAGCAGTCACAGGGGGCAGTTGAAATGGGGCAATGAGCAGTTCTTC. V is TRBV28 and J is TRBJ2-1; 9 positions agree with TRBD1. CDR3 length equals 17 residues. Germline assignment: CDR1 MDHEN and CDR2 SYDVKM. After removal of 5 bases from V and 6 bases from J, the junction contained 14 bases not matched to a gene. The full variable domain, completed using reference TRBV28 and TRBJ2-1, is DVKVTQSSRYLVKRTGEKVFLECVQDMDHENMFWYRQDPGLGLRLIYFSYDVKMKEKGDIPEGYSVSREKKERFSLILESASTNQTSMYLCASSHRGQLKWGNEQFFGPGTRLTVL.

The genes are TRBV5-1 and TRBJ1-1; D perhaps matches TRBD1 (5 bases). CDR1 SGHRS and CDR2 YFSETQ come from the germline V gene. Between the trimmed V and J ends, which lost 10 bases and 8 bases, there was a span of 21 bases. There are 13 residues in the CDR3. The CDR3 sequence: CASNRGGGREAFF. CDR3 bases: TGCGCCTCCAATCGCGGGGGAGGGAGGGAAGCTTTCTTT. Full variable domain (outside the CDR3, taken from reference TRBV5-1 and TRBJ1-1): KAGVTQTPRYLIKTRGQQVTLSCSPISGHRSVSWYQQTPGQGLQFLFEYFSETQRNKGNFPGRFSGRQFSNSRSEMNVSTLELGDSALYLCASNRGGGREAFFGQGTRLTVV.

V usage is TRBV27 and J usage is TRBJ1-6, with TRBD1 as a possible D gene (6 bases). The V gene lost 3 bases and the J gene lost 0 bases, with 15 bases spanning the gap. CDR3 size: 18 residues. CDR1 is MNHEY and CDR2 is SMNVEV in the germline V gene (reference sequence). The CDR3 sequence: CASSFFSGASSYNSPLHF. The CDR3 nucleotides are TGTGCCAGCAGTTTCTTTTCAGGGGCCAGCTCCTATAATTCACCCCTCCACTTT.

The chain recombines TRBV4-2 with TRBJ1-2; 8 nucleotides agree with TRBD1. Germline trimming cut 3 bases from V and 1 base from J; bases unmatched to any gene: 7. Germline CDR1 LGHNA, CDR2 YNFKEQ. The length of the CDR3 is 16 residues. The CDR3: CASSQASGQVNYGYTF. For the CDR3, the DNA is TGTGCCAGCAGCCAGGCCTCGGGACAGGTTAACTATGGCTACACCTTC.

The V and J genes are TRBV27 and TRBJ1-6; the D gene is possibly TRBD1 (6 bases). Looked up from germline, CDR1 is MNHEY and CDR2 is SMNVEV (reference sequence). Trimming pared 10 bases from V and 7 bases from J, leaving 17 bases between. This CDR3 contains 14 residues. The CDR3 nucleotides are TGTGCCAACTTAGGACAGCCTCCCAATTCACCCCTCCACTTT. It translates to CANLGQPPNSPLHF.

The chain is built from TRBV12-1 and TRBJ2-5; the table's D call TRBD2 went unverified against the DNA. TRBV12-1 is listed as a pseudogene. This CDR3 region has 17 residues. CDR3 nucleotides: TGTGCCAGCAGCAAGCCGGACTCCATAGTCCACCAAGAGACCCAGTACTTC. This sequence encodes CASSKPDSIVHQETQYF.

This chain connects TRBV5-1 to TRBJ2-3; D possibly corresponds to TRBD1 (6 bases). CDR3 length equals 15 residues. The germline CDR1 and CDR2 sequences are SGHRS and YFSETQ. The germline V and J ends were trimmed by 6 bases and 0 bases, with 14 bases remaining between them. The CDR3 sequence is CASILGASSTDTQYF. DNA of the CDR3: TGCGCCAGCATTCTGGGGGCCTCTAGCACAGATACGCAGTATTTT.

The gene calls are TRBV12-3 or TRBV12-4 and TRBJ1-2; no clear D. The CDR3 consists of 13 residues. The V end lost 6 bases, the J end lost 1 base, and 9 bases lay between the germline ends. In DNA, the CDR3 is TGTGCCAGCAGCCCACTTAATAACTATGGCTACACCTTC. Protein product: CASSPLNNYGYTF.

V and J are TRBV14 and TRBJ2-1, with TRBD2 identical over 12 bases. The CDR3 totals 17 residues. Losses at the gene ends were 5 bases for V and 9 bases for J; bases not matched to a gene: 14. Germline CDR1 SGHDN, CDR2 FVKESK. The CDR3 DNA sequence: TGTGCCAGCAGCTCCCGACTAGCGGGAGTGACGCTCGGTGAGCAGTTCTTC. It codes for CASSSRLAGVTLGEQFF.

Only a few counts were recorded for this clone. DNA for the CDR3: TGCAGCGTTGGTGGCTGGGGGGGAGGTAGCAATCAGCCCCAGCATTTT. Protein: CSVGGWGGGSNQPQHF. The rearrangement uses TRBV29-1 and TRBJ1-5, with a possible D match to TRBD1 (5 bases). V lost 4 bases to trimming and J lost 0 bases, with 16 bases between them. The CDR3 runs to 16 residues. Per germline, CDR1 SQVTM and CDR2 ANQGSEA.

J is TRBJ2-3 and V is TRBV2; D possibly corresponds to TRBD1 (5 bases). This CDR3 is 14 amino acids long. Trimming cost V 6 bases and J 6 bases, with 16 bases left between them. Germline lookup yields CDR1 SNHLY and CDR2 FYNNEI. The CDR3 region is CASRVGPPGDTQYF. The CDR3 DNA reads TGTGCCAGCAGAGTGGGGCCCCCCGGGGATACGCAGTATTTT.

The CDR3 coding sequence is TGTGCCAGCAGCTTAAGCGGGACCTTACACAATGAGCAGTTCTTC. This sequence encodes CASSLSGTLHNEQFF. This chain links TRBV7-8 with TRBJ2-1, with 7 bases lining up with TRBD2. J gave up 5 bases and V 2 bases, and 6 bases lay outside the gene matches. The CDR3 consists of 15 residues. CDR1 is SGHVS, CDR2 FQNEAQ, per germline.

The rearrangement joins TRBV28 to TRBJ2-1; D is undetermined. Germline CDR1 MDHEN, CDR2 SYDVKM. This CDR3 region has 12 residues. V was pared by 5 bases and J by 3 bases, with 5 bases between. CDR3 in amino acids: CASSNYYNEQFF. The CDR3 region has the DNA TGTGCCAGCAGTAACTACTACAATGAGCAGTTCTTC.

The chain uses TRBV28 and TRBJ1-3, with 8 bases identical to TRBD1. Trimming removed 3 bases from V and 4 bases from J; junction bases left unmatched: 8. The CDR3 spans 16 residues. CDR1 is MDHEN, CDR2 SYDVKM, per germline. The CDR3 is CASSFPTTGVGNTIYF. The CDR3 DNA is TGTGCCAGCAGTTTTCCGACGACAGGGGTCGGAAACACCATATATTTT.

This rearrangement joins TRBV25-1 to TRBJ1-6; tentatively, D is TRBD1 (5 bases). The V and J ends lost 5 bases and 10 bases respectively, with 18 bases between them. The V gene's germline CDR1 is MGHDK and CDR2 SYGVNS. The CDR3 loop spans 15 amino acids. CDR3 sequence reads: CASSPSWLRGSPLHF. DNA for the CDR3: TGTGCCAGCAGTCCAAGTTGGCTCCGGGGGTCACCCCTCCACTTT.

The chain has TRBV18 and TRBJ1-4; D remains ambiguous. The CDR3 loop spans 15 amino acids. CDR1 and CDR2 from the germline V gene are KGHSH and LQKENI. The V gene lost 0 bases and the J gene lost 10 bases, with 15 bases spanning the gap. The CDR3 is CASSPPEGVVGKLFF. DNA of the CDR3: TGTGCCAGCTCACCACCGGAGGGAGTTGTTGGAAAACTGTTTTTT.

The CDR3 DNA reads as TGTGCCAGCAGGGGACTAGCGGGGGGGCTCGACGAGCAGTACTTC. This sequence encodes CASRGLAGGLDEQYF. V is TRBV6-5 and J is TRBJ2-7; TRBD2 matches 16 bases. The V gene end was trimmed by 6 bases and the J gene end by 5 bases; junction bases not matched to a gene: 4. This CDR3 comprises 15 residues. Germline V gives CDR1 MNHEY, CDR2 SVGAGI.

The chain combines TRBV24-1 with TRBJ2-1; the match to TRBD1 covers 8 bases. CDR1 and CDR2 (germline): KGHDR, SFDVKD. This CDR3 has 16 amino acids. The V and J ends lost 4 bases and 5 bases, in that order; junction bases with no gene match: 9. Here the CDR3 reads CATSDNTGGWDNEQFF. The CDR3 DNA is TGTGCCACCAGTGACAATACAGGGGGGTGGGACAATGAGCAGTTCTTC.

This chain joins TRBV19 and TRBJ1-3; a possible D gene is TRBD1 (6 bases). Deletions cut 9 bases from V and 4 bases from J, with 22 bases between. Germline V CDR1 and CDR2: LNHDA, SQIVND (reference sequence). The CDR3 has 16 residues. CDR3 protein: CARGLGARLRGNTIYF. The CDR3 coding sequence is TGTGCCAGGGGGCTGGGGGCCAGACTGCGAGGAAACACCATATATTTT.

This clone was counted a single time. V and J are TRBV28 and TRBJ1-1, with D unresolved. The ends were cut back, 3 bases at V and 1 base at J, with 15 bases in the middle. From germline, CDR1 is MDHEN and CDR2 SYDVKM. This CDR3 comprises 16 residues. The CDR3 sequence: CASSLTGFAANTEAFF. In nucleotides, the CDR3 is TGTGCCAGCAGTTTGACGGGGTTCGCGGCGAACACTGAAGCTTTCTTT. The whole variable domain, filled in from reference TRBV28 and TRBJ1-1, reads DVKVTQSSRYLVKRTGEKVFLECVQDMDHENMFWYRQDPGLGLRLIYFSYDVKMKEKGDIPEGYSVSREKKERFSLILESASTNQTSMYLCASSLTGFAANTEAFFGQGTRLTVV.

This CDR3 reads CASSLSGGPDTQYF. CDR3 sequence (DNA): TGCGCCAGCAGCTTATCAGGGGGGCCAGATACGCAGTATTTT. The chain recombines TRBV5-1 with TRBJ2-3; a weak D match, TRBD1 (7 bases). V was clipped by 2 bases and J by 4 bases, with 11 bases between them. Germline V CDR1 and CDR2: SGHRS, YFSETQ. The CDR3 runs 14 residues. Combining the CDR3 with reference TRBV5-1 and TRBJ2-3 gives the whole variable domain KAGVTQTPRYLIKTRGQQVTLSCSPISGHRSVSWYQQTPGQGLQFLFEYFSETQRNKGNFPGRFSGRQFSNSRSEMNVSTLELGDSALYLCASSLSGGPDTQYFGPGTRLTVL.

The J gene is TRBJ2-1, the V gene TRBV7-9, with TRBD2 identical over 8 bases. This CDR3 spans 16 amino acids. The ends lost 4 bases at V and 10 bases at J; junction bases unmatched: 15. The germline V gene has CDR1 SEHNR and CDR2 FQNEAQ (reference sequence). The CDR3, as DNA: TGTGCCAGCAGCTCTCCCGTCCAGCGGGAGTCACACGAGCAGTTCTTC. It yields the protein CASSSPVQRESHEQFF.

In its sample, this clone was seen a few times. CDR3 nucleotides: TGTGCCAGCAGTAGCCCTAGCCGGGTCCGCTCCTACGAGCAGTACTTC. It codes for CASSSPSRVRSYEQYF. The genes are TRBV28 and TRBJ2-7, with D possibly TRBD2 on 5 matching bases. V lost 5 bases and J lost 0, with 17 bases in between. Per germline, CDR1 MDHEN and CDR2 SYDVKM. The CDR3 consists of 16 residues.

The DNA for the CDR3 is TGTGCCAGCAGCCAAGAGACTTACTCTGGGGCCAACGTCCTGACTTTC. Translated, it gives CASSQETYSGANVLTF. The chain combines TRBV4-2 with TRBJ2-6; the D is unclear. The CDR3 length is 16 residues. CDR1 and CDR2 (germline): LGHNA, YNFKEQ. The V end lost 0 bases, the J end lost 0 bases, and 6 bases lay between the germline ends.

V and J are TRBV30 and TRBJ2-7, with 8 positions matching TRBD2. CDR1 is GTSNPN, CDR2 SVGIG, per germline (reference sequence). V dropped 4 bases and J dropped 4; count of bases not matched to a gene: 9. The CDR3 covers 14 residues. The CDR3 nucleotides read TGTGCCTGGATTGGGGCGGGAGGAGCGTACGAGCAGTACTTC. It encodes CAWIGAGGAYEQYF. The variable domain in full, with the rest retrieved from reference TRBV30 and TRBJ2-7, is SQTIHQWPATLVQPVGSPLSLECTVEGTSNPNLYWYRQAAGRGLQLLFYSVGIGQISSEVPQNLSASRPQDRQFILSSKKLLLSDSGFYLCAWIGAGGAYEQYFGPGTRLTVT.

The V call is TRBV5-1, the J call TRBJ1-4, with 10 bases matching TRBD1. This CDR3 spans 16 amino acids. The germline V gene has CDR1 SGHRS and CDR2 YFSETQ. V dropped 0 bases and J dropped 7; count of bases not matched to a gene: 6. The CDR3 region is CASSLATGGAIEKLFF. The CDR3 coding sequence is TGCGCCAGCAGCTTGGCGACAGGGGGCGCGATTGAAAAACTGTTTTTT.